Sequencing of this T cell receptor (beta chain) was carried out in a study of blood T cell repertoires in COVID-19. The table lists this clone with a few counts. Study processing details: Estimation of nucleated cell counts relied on the amplification of reference gene primers. Method: immunoSEQ multiplex PCR; TCRdb's copy keeps in-frame clones and lacks some. V and J calls and clone size follow that table, whereas D and trimming were derived from the DNA. This sample yields about 220,000 clones, of which 80% to 90% are seen a single time; around 4.6% belongs to the top ten. CDR1 is LGHNA and CDR2 is YNFKEQ in the germline V gene. Trimming took 6 bases from V and 5 from J, leaving 14 bases between them. The CDR3 has 15 amino acids. Participants' own reports of clinical history determined their cohort assignment. Someone with COVID-19 had been met by exposed participants within 2 weeks before study entry.

This TCR came from a woman aged 45-60 years who had been exposed to COVID-19. The specimen sequenced was PBMCs or T cells enriched from blood (not recorded which). This chain links TRBV4-2 with TRBJ1-6; possible D gene TRBD1, 5 bases. Here the CDR3 reads CASRRGPDNNSPLHF. CDR3 nucleotide sequence: TGTGCCAGCAGAAGGGGCCCGGATAATAATTCACCCCTCCACTTT.